This T cell receptor beta chain was sequenced for a study of T cell responses to AZD1222 COVID-19 vaccine. This table comes from immunoSEQ multiplex PCR, and its TCRdb copy is limited to in-frame clones, with some not included. Found here are 110,000 to 150,000 clones, approximately 90% of them singletons; the top ten hold 2.5% to 3.5%. The study, taken as a whole, reports: Epitopes outside B.1.351 and B.1.1.7 mutated regions reportedly drew nearly half of spike TCRs. Mostly white British, mostly female donors; authors suggested clonal diversity may be underestimated.

Points on this clone: Its antigen remains unknown.

After removal of 5 bases from V and 6 bases from J, the junction contained 13 bases not matched to a gene. The CDR3 sequence is 15 residues long. The germline V gene encodes CDR1 SGHTA and CDR2 FQGTGA. This TCR was sampled from an adult in good health. The genes are TRBV7-3 and TRBJ2-7; 7 bases align to TRBD1. The sample here was peripheral blood, taken on day 0 of AZD1222 vaccination. The CDR3: CASSKNRGPLSEQYF. For the CDR3, the DNA is TGTGCCAGCAGCAAAAACAGGGGACCCCTTTCCGAGCAGTACTTC.